This T cell receptor beta chain is from a study of graft-versus-host responses after intestinal transplantation. Graft tissue was processed to release intraepithelial and lamina propria lymphocytes. Unmatched junction bases numbered 16, after V lost 3 bases and J lost 6 bases. Germline V gene lookup returns CDR1 LNHDA and CDR2 SQIVND (reference sequence). The CDR3 length is 19 residues. TCRdb keeps only in-frame clones here, not all; method: immunoSEQ multiplex PCR. The sample holds 10,000 to 15,000 clones, about 70% seen once. Regarding the study as a whole: Within allografts, high graft-versus-host to host-versus-graft clonal ratios were seen among patients with graft-donor T cell macrochimerism. Early after transplant, HvG declines were associated with peak levels of circulating GvH clones.

In regard to this clone: Its antigen is as yet unknown.

The chain joins TRBV19 to TRBJ2-1; TRBD1 aligns across 11 bases. This clonotype was sampled from a human patient who received an intestinal transplant, so some T cells may come from the graft donor. This sample comprised ileum tissue, obtained less than 150 days after intestinal transplantation. The CDR3 DNA reads as TGTGCCAGTAGTATCGGATTGGGTTTCGGGGGACAGGGGGTCAATGAGCAGTTCTTC. This translates into CASSIGLGFGGQGVNEQFF. The whole variable domain, remainder taken from reference TRBV19 and TRBJ2-1, is DGGITQSPKYLFRKEGQNVTLSCEQNLNHDAMYWYRQDPGQGLRLIYYSQIVNDFQKGDIAEGYSVSREKKESFPLTVTSAQKNPTAFYLCASSIGLGFGGQGVNEQFFGPGTRLTVL.